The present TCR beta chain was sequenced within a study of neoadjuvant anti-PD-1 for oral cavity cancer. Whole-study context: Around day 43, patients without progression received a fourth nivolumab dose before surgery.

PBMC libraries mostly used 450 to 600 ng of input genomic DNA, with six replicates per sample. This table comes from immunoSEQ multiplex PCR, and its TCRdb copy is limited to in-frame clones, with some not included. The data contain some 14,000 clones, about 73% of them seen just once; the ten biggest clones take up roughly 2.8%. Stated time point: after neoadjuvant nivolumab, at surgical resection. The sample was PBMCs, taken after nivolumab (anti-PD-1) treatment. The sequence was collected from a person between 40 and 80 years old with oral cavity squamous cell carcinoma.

The CDR3, as DNA: TGTGCCAGCAGGGGACAGGCGAGCAACTATGGCTACACCTTC. It encodes CASRGQASNYGYTF. This chain joins TRBV2 and TRBJ1-2; 8 bases map to TRBD1. J gave up 2 bases and V 6 bases, and 5 bases lay outside the gene matches. From germline, CDR1 is SNHLY and CDR2 FYNNEI. There are 14 residues in the CDR3. The full variable domain, rest sourced from reference TRBV2 and TRBJ1-2, is EPEVTQTPSHQVTQMGQEVILRCVPISNHLYFYWYRQILGQKVEFLVSFYNNEISEKSEIFDDQFSVERPDGSNFTLKIRSTKLEDSAMYFCASRGQASNYGYTFGSGTRLTVV.